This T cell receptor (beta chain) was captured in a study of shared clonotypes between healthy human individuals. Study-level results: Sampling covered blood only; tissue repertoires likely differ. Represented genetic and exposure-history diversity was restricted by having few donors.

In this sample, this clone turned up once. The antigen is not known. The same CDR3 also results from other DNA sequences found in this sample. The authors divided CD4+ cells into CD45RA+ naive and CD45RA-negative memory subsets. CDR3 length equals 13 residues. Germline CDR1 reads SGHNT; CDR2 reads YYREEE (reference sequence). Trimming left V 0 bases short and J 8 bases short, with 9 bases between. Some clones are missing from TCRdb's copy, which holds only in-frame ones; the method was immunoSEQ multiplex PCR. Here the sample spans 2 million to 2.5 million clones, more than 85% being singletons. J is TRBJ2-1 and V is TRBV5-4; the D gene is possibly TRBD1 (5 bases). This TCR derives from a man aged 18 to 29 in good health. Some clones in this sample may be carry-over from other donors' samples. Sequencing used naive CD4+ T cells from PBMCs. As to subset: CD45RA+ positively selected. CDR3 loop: CASSLGTSDEQFF. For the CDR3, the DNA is TGTGCCAGCAGCTTGGGGACAAGCGATGAGCAGTTCTTC.